The clone carrying this T cell receptor beta chain was observed once. Its antigen remains unknown. Between the trimmed V and J ends, which lost 3 bases and 0 bases, there was a span of 12 bases. CDR3 length: 17 amino acids. Germline CDR1 reads LNHNV; CDR2 reads YYDKDF (reference sequence). A second roughly 7 to 12 cycle PCR used barcoded and J-beta primers. Via MiXCR, TCRdb re-called the 5' RACE reads, giving one row per CDR3 protein. Of 1.5 million to 1.9 million distinct CDR3 sequences listed, about 45% are singletons. The data were obtained in a study of blood T cells in healthy people across ages. Points from the study as a whole: CMV status of donors was unknown, possibly confounding expanded clonotype changes. Samples with more naive T cells showed higher observed beta diversity.

Source material: blood. This clonotype originated in a woman between 18 and 29 years old in good health. V is TRBV15 and J is TRBJ2-6, with D perhaps given as TRBD1 or TRBD2 (5 bases each). The CDR3 sequence is CATSSPWGFSGANVLTF. The DNA for the CDR3 is TGTGCCACCAGCAGTCCATGGGGGTTCTCTGGGGCCAACGTCCTGACTTTC. The full variable domain, completed using reference TRBV15 and TRBJ2-6, is DAMVIQNPRYQVTQFGKPVTLSCSQTLNHNVMYWYQQKSSQAPKLLFHYYDKDFNNEADTPDNFQSRRPNTSFCFLDIRSPGLGDTAMYLCATSSPWGFSGANVLTFGAGSRLTVL.